The sequence of this T cell receptor beta chain was determined in a study of read filtering for tumor transcriptome and immune sequencing. Trimming removed 5 bases at V and 4 bases at J, with 7 bases between. Germline-derived CDR1 and CDR2 are SGHAT and FQNNGV. This CDR3 region has 12 residues. Molecular barcoded adaptors covering alpha/delta and beta/gamma chains were used on approximately 400 ng RNA. TCRdb passed the reads through MiXCR, listing each CDR3 protein once. The table has tens of thousands of distinct CDR3 sequences, 20% to 25% seen once; the top ten hold around 10%. In this sample, this clonotype turned up many times.

Sequenced: a population of CD138-negative cells sorted from bone marrow. The V gene is TRBV11-2, the J gene TRBJ2-3, with a tentative D call TRBD2 (6 bases). The receptor comes from a donor at least 40 years old with multiple myeloma. CDR3 sequence reads: CASSPGADTQYF. The CDR3, as DNA: TGTGCCAGCAGCCCGGGGGCAGATACGCAGTATTTT.